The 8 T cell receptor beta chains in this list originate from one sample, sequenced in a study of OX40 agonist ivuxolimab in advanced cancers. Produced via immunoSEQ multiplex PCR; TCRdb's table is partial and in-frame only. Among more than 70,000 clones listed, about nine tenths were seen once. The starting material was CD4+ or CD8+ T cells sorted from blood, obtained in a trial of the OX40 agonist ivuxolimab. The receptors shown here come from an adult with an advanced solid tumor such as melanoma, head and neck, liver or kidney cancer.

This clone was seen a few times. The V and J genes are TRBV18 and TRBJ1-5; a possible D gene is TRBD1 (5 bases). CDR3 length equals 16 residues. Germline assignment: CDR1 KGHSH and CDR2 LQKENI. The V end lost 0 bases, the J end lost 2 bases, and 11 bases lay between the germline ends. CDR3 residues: CASSPPGLAGNQPQHF. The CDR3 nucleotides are TGTGCCAGCTCACCACCGGGACTGGCCGGCAATCAGCCCCAGCATTTT.

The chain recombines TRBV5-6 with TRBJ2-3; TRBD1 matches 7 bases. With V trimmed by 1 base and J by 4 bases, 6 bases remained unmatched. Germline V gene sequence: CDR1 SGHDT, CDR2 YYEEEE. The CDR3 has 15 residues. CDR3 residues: CASSLKDRVPDTQYF. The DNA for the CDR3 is TGTGCCAGCAGCTTGAAAGACAGGGTTCCAGATACGCAGTATTTT.

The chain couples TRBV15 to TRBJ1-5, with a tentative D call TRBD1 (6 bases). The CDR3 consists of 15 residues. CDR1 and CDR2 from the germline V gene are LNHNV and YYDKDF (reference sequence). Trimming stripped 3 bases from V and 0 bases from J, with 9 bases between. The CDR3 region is CATSSRGLSNQPQHF. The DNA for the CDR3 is TGTGCCACCAGCAGCCGGGGGCTTAGCAATCAGCCCCAGCATTTT.

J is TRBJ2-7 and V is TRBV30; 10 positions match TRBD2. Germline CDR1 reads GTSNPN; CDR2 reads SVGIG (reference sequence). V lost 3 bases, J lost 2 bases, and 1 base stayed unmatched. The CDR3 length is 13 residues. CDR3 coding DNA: TGTGCCTGGAGACTAGCGGGAACCTACGAGCAGTACTTC. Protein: CAWRLAGTYEQYF.

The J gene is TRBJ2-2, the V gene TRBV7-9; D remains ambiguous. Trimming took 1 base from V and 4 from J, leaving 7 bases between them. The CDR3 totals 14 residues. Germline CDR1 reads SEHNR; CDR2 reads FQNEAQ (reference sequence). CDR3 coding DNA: TGTGCCAGCAGCTTAGTCCATCCCACCGGGGAGCTGTTTTTT. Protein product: CASSLVHPTGELFF.

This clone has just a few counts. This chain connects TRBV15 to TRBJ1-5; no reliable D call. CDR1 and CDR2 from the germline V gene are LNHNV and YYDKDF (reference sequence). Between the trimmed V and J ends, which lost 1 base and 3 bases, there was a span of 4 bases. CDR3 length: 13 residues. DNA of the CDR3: TGTGCCACCAGCAGAGGGAACAATCAGCCCCAGCATTTT. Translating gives CATSRGNNQPQHF.

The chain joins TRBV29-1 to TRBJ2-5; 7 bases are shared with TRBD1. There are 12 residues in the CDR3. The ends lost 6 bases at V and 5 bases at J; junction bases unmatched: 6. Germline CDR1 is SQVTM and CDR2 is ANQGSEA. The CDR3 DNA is TGCAGCGTCGACAGGGAGAGTGAGACCCAGTACTTC. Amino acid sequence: CSVDRESETQYF.

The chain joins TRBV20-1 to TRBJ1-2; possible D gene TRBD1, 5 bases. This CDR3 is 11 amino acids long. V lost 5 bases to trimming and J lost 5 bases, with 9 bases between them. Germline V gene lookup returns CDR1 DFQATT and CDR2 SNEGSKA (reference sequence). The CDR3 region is CSAQQDYGYTF. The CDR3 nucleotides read TGCAGTGCTCAACAGGATTATGGCTACACCTTC.